This TCR beta chain was captured in a study of cytomegalovirus exposure and HLA in healthy donors. This clone came up once. The PCR made use of 60 Vbeta and 13 Jbeta primers. TCRdb's table, derived via immunoSEQ multiplex PCR, lists solely in-frame clones and lacks some. The profile covers around 77,000 clones, with approximately 78% appearing a single time and 3% to 3.5% taken by the ten largest. V was clipped by 1 base and J by 4 bases; unmatched bases: 2. The CDR3 covers 15 residues. Germline CDR1 is SGHTA and CDR2 is FQGTGA. The sample was PBMCs. V and J are TRBV7-3 and TRBJ2-1, with TRBD2 identical over 9 bases. The TCR originated in a man aged 40-49 years in good health and CMV-seronegative. The CDR3 nucleotides are TGTGCCAGCAGCTTAAGCGGGGGGGAATACAATGAGCAGTTCTTC. Protein: CASSLSGGEYNEQFF.